The clone carrying this T cell receptor beta chain was seen more than once but under ten times. No antigen is known for it. These data originate in a study of T-cell reconstitution after alpha-beta-depleted transplantation in children. Overall study findings and caveats: Recipient T cells and thymic progenitors that survived gave rise to the high TCRbeta diversity observed at day 60 in some patients.

Library preparation (for TCRbeta) was performed with unique molecular identifiers. MiXCR, run by TCRdb on the PCR reads, gives a single entry per CDR3 protein. The sample lists 700,000 or so distinct CDR3 sequences, 13% occurring once. Losses at the gene ends were 0 bases for V and 6 bases for J; bases not matched to a gene: 12. The CDR3 is 17 amino acids. Germline V gives CDR1 SGHRS, CDR2 YFSETQ. Sequences were derived from PBMCs, sampled before TCRalphabeta/CD19-depleted stem cell transplant. This TCR was sampled from a girl aged 2 to 10 with congenital amegakaryocytic thrombocytopenia, due to receive a stem cell transplant. The rearrangement links TRBV5-1 to TRBJ2-3; 8 bases are shared with TRBD1. The chain's CDR3 is CASSLAIGQGASDTQYF. The CDR3 DNA reads TGCGCCAGCAGCTTGGCCATAGGGCAGGGGGCCTCCGATACGCAGTATTTT.